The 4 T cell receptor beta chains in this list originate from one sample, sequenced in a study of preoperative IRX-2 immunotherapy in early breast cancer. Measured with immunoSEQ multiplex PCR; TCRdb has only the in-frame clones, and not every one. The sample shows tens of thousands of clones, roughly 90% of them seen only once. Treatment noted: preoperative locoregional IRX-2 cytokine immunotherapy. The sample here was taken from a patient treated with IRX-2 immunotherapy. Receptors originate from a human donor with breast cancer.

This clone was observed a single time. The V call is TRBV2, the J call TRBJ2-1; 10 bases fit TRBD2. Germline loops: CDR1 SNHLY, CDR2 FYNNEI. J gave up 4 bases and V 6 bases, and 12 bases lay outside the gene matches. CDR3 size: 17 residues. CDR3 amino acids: CASSVRTSGRQYNEQFF. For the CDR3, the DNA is TGTGCCAGCAGCGTAAGGACTAGCGGACGTCAGTACAATGAGCAGTTCTTC.

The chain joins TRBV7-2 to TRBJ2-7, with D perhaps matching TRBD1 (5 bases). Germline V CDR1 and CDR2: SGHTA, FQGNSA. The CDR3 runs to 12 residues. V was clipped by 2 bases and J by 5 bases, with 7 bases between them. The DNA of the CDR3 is TGTGCCAGCAGCTTACAGGGCCACGAGCAGTACTTC. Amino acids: CASSLQGHEQYF.

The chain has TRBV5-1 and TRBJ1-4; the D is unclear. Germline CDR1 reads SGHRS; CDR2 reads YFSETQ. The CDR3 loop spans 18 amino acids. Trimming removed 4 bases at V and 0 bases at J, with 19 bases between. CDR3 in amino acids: CASSPLESSSATNEKLFF. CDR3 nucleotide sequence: TGCGCCAGCAGCCCACTCGAAAGCTCATCGGCAACTAATGAAAAACTGTTTTTT. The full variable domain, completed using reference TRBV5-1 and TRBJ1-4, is KAGVTQTPRYLIKTRGQQVTLSCSPISGHRSVSWYQQTPGQGLQFLFEYFSETQRNKGNFPGRFSGRQFSNSRSEMNVSTLELGDSALYLCASSPLESSSATNEKLFFGSGTQLSVL.

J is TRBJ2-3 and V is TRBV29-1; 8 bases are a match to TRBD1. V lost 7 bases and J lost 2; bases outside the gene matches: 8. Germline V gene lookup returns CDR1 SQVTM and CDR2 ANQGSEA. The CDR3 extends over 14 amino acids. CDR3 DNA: TGCAGCGCCACACAGGGGGAGGTCACAGATACGCAGTATTTT. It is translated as CSATQGEVTDTQYF.